The T cell receptor (beta chain) described here comes from a study of lymphopenia after photon versus proton radiotherapy. This CDR3 has 16 amino acids. CDR1 and CDR2 from the germline V gene are SGHTA and FQGTGA. V dropped 1 base and J dropped 5; count of bases not matched to a gene: 8. Using immunoSEQ multiplex PCR, the repertoire was profiled, and TCRdb retains in-frame clones only, with some absent. This sample yields fewer than 20,000 clones, of which approximately 92% are seen a single time; 1.7% belongs to the top ten. The origin of this receptor is a woman between 40 and 55 years old with cholangiocarcinoma. Sequences were derived from peripheral blood, sampled from a patient treated with photon-based radiotherapy. This chain uses TRBV7-3 with TRBJ2-5; 9 bases map to TRBD2. CDR3 residues: CASSLNAGGPRETQYF. The CDR3 DNA reads TGTGCCAGCAGCTTAAACGCGGGGGGGCCTCGGGAGACCCAGTACTTC.